This T cell receptor beta chain was sequenced during a study of blood T cell repertoires in COVID-19. The overall study: Samples taken during acute and convalescent COVID-19 were collected in the United States, Italy and Spain. PBMCs, B-cell-depleted T cells, or T cells provided the cDNA or gDNA that made up the material.

In the original processing: Amplification with reference gene primers provided the estimates of nucleated cell counts. TCRdb's table, derived via immunoSEQ multiplex PCR, lists solely in-frame clones and lacks some. V and J calls and clone size are as listed in that table; D and trimming were resolved from the DNA. The sample consists of tens of thousands of clones, about 81% of them appearing once. V dropped 9 bases and J dropped 4; count of bases not matched to a gene: 5. The CDR3 is 13 amino acids. In germline, CDR1 is ENHRY, CDR2 SYGVKD. V and J are TRBV10-3 and TRBJ2-7; 11 bases map to TRBD1. The source of this sequence is a human donor in a cohort sampled during active COVID-19. The sequencing sample was made of peripheral blood. CDR3 bases: TGTGCCATAGAGGGGACAGGGGGATACGAGCAGTACTTC. Amino acids: CAIEGTGGYEQYF.